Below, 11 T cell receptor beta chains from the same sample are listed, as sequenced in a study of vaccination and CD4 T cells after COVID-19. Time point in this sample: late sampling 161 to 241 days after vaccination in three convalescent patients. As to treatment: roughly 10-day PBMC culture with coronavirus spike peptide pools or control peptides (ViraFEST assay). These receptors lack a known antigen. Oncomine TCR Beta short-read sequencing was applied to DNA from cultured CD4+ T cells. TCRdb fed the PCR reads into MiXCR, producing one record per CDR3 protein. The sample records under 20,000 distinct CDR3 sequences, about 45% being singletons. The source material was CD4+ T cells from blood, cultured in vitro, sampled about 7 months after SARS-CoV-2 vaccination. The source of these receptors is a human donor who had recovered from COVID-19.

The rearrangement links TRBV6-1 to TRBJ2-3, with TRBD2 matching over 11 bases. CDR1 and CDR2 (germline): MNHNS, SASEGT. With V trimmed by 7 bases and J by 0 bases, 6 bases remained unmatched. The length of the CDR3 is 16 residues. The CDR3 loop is CASNRRLAGSTDTQYF. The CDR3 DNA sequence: TGTGCCAGCAATCGAAGACTAGCGGGAAGCACAGATACGCAGTATTTT.

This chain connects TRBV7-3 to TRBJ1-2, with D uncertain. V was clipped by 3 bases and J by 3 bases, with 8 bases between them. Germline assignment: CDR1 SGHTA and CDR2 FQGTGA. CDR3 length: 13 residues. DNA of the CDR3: TGTGCCAGCAGCTTCCGACCGGACTATGGCTACACCTTC. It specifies CASSFRPDYGYTF.

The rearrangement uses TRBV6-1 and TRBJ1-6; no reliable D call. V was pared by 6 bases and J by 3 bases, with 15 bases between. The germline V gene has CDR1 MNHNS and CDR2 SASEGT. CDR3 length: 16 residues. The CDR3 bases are TGTGCCAGCAGCCACGACACAGCCGTCTATAATTCACCCCTCCACTTT. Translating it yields CASSHDTAVYNSPLHF.

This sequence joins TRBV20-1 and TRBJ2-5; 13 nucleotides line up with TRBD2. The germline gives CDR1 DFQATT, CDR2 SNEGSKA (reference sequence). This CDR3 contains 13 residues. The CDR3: CSVRGLAGETQYF. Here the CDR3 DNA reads TGCAGCGTACGGGGACTAGCGGGGGAGACCCAGTACTTC.

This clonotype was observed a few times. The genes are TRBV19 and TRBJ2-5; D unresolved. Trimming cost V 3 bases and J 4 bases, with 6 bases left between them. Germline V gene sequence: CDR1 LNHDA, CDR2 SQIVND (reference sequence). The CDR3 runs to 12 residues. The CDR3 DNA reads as TGTGCCAGTAGTATGTCAGGAGAGACCCAGTACTTC. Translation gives CASSMSGETQYF. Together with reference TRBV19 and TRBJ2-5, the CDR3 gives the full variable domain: DGGITQSPKYLFRKEGQNVTLSCEQNLNHDAMYWYRQDPGQGLRLIYYSQIVNDFQKGDIAEGYSVSREKKESFPLTVTSAQKNPTAFYLCASSMSGETQYFGPGTRLLVL.

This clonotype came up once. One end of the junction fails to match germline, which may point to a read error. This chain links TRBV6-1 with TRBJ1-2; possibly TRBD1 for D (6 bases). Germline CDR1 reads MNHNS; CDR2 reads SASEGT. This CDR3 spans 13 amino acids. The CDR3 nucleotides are TGTGCCAGCAGCCGAACCCCAACAGGGTCCCGGAGTTTC. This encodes CASSRTPTGSRSF.

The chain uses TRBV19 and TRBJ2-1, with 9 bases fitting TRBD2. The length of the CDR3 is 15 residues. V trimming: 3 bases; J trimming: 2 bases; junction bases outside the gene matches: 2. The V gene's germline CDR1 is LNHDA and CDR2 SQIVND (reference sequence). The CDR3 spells CASSISSGAYNEQFF. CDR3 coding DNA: TGTGCCAGTAGTATCTCTAGCGGGGCCTACAATGAGCAGTTCTTC.

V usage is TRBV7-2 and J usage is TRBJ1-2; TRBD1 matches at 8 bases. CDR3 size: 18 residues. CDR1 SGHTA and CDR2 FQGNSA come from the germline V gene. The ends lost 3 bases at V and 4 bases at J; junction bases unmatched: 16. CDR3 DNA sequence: TGTGCCAGCAGCTTCGTCCCGGGACAGGTCGGGAGACTCTATGGCTACACCTTC. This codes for CASSFVPGQVGRLYGYTF.

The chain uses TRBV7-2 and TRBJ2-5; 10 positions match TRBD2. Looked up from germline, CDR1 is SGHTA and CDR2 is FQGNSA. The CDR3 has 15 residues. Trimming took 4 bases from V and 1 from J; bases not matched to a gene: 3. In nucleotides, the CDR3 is TGTGCCAGCAGCTCCGGGACTAGCGCCCAAGAGACCCAGTACTTC. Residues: CASSSGTSAQETQYF.

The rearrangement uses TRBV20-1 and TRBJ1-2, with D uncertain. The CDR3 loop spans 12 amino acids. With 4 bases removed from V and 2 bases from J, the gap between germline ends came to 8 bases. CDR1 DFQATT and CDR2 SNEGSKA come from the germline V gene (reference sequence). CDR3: CSATQENYGYTF. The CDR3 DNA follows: TGCAGTGCTACGCAGGAGAACTATGGCTACACCTTC.

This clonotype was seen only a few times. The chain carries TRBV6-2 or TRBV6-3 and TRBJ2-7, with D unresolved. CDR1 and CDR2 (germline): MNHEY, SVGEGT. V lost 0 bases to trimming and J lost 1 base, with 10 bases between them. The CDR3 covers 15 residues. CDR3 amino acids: CASSYSTGLSYEQYF. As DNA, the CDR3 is TGTGCCAGCAGTTACTCGACTGGCCTTTCCTACGAGCAGTACTTC.